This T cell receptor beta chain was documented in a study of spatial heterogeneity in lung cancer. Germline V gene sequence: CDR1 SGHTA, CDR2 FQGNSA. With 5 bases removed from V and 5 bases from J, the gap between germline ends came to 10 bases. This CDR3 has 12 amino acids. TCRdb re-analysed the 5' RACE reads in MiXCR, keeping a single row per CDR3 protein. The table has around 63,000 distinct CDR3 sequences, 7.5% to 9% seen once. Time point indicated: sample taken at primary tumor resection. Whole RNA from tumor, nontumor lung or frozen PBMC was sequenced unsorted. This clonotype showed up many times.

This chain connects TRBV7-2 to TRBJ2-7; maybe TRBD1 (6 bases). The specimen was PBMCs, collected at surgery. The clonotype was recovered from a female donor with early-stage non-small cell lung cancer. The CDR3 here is CASSQAGDEQYF. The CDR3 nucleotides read TGTGCCAGCAGCCAGGCAGGGGACGAGCAGTACTTC.